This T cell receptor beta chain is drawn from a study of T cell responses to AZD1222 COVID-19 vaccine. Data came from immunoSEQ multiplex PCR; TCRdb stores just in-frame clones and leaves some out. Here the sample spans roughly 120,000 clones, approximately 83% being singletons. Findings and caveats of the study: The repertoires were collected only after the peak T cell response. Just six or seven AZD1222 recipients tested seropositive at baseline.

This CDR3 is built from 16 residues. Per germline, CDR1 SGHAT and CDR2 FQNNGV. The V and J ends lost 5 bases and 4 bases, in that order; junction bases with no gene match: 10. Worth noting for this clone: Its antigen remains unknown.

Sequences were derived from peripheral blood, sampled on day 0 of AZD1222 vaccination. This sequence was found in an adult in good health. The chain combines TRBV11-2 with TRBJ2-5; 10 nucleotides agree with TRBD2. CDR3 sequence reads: CASSLRGLATPETQYF. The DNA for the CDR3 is TGTGCCAGCAGCCTGAGGGGACTAGCGACACCAGAGACCCAGTACTTC.